This T cell receptor beta chain was profiled in a study of cytomegalovirus exposure and HLA in healthy donors. On this clone itself: Its antigen is as yet unknown.

CDR1 and CDR2 (germline): SNHLY, FYNNEI. Trimming cost V 6 bases and J 10 bases, with 15 bases left between them. This CDR3 is 13 amino acids long. In the PCR, 60 Vbeta and 13 Jbeta primers were used. The assay was immunoSEQ multiplex PCR, and TCRdb's table has in-frame clones only and misses some. The top ten clones hold about 5.4% of a sample with tens of thousands of clones, about three fifths of them seen once. General study points: Cytomegalovirus association was listed for about 160 TCR beta chains. As a later analysis revealed, most CMV-associated TCR beta chains appeared HLA-restricted. The CMV antigen specificity of a few CMV-associated chains was confirmed through in vitro analysis.

The TCR originated in a woman aged 25 to 39 in good health and CMV-seropositive. This chain connects TRBV2 to TRBJ1-4; a weak D match, TRBD1 (6 bases). Sequencing was carried out using PBMCs. The CDR3 DNA sequence: TGTGCCAGCAGAGGACAGCGATCGGGAAAACTGTTTTTT. Its translation is CASRGQRSGKLFF.